These T cell receptor beta chains were read from a single sample in a study of T cell responses to AZD1222 COVID-19 vaccine. The assay was immunoSEQ multiplex PCR, and TCRdb's table has in-frame clones only and misses some. The sample holds over 100,000 clones, roughly 84% seen once. This specimen was peripheral blood, taken on day 0 of AZD1222 vaccination. The receptor set was obtained from an adult in good health. Both conserved end residues are part of each CDR3. D genes are given only for firm matches. The listing skips clone size in some rows; elsewhere it reads once, few, many or a size class.

CASSEVRGGAGGGYTF,TGTGCCAGCAGTGAAGTACGGGGGGGCGCCGGAGGCGGCTACACCTTC,TRBV2,TRBJ1-2,NA,NA
CASPIKGQGSNEQFF,TGTGCCAGTCCCATTAAAGGACAGGGGAGCAATGAGCAGTTCTTC,TRBV7-9,TRBJ2-1,NA,TRBD1
CASSLAGTGDQNTQYF,TGTGCCAGCAGTTTAGCTGGGACAGGCGATCAAAATACGCAGTATTTT,TRBV28,TRBJ2-3,NA,TRBD1
CASSTGQGSYNEQFF,TGCGCCAGCAGCACCGGACAGGGGTCCTACAATGAGCAGTTCTTC,TRBV5-1,TRBJ2-1,NA,TRBD1
CASSPRDRFQETQYF,TGTGCCAGTAGTCCCCGGGACAGGTTTCAAGAGACCCAGTACTTC,TRBV19,TRBJ2-5,NA,TRBD1
CATSEAGTGKSRETQYF,TGTGCCACCAGTGAGGCAGGGACAGGGAAGAGTAGGGAGACCCAGTACTTC,TRBV24-1,TRBJ2-5,NA,TRBD1
CASSENLAGGPQFF,TGTGCCAGCAGTGAAAATCTAGCGGGAGGGCCGCAGTTCTTC,TRBV2,TRBJ2-1,once,TRBD2
CASSPSSGGRISTDTQYF,TGTGCCAGCAGCCCCTCTAGCGGGGGGCGCATCAGCACAGATACGCAGTATTTT,TRBV5-4,TRBJ2-3,NA,TRBD2
CASSMYMNTEAFF,TGTGCCAGTAGTATGTACATGAACACTGAAGCTTTCTTT,TRBV19,TRBJ1-1,NA,NA
CASSQVWDSYNSPLHF,TGCGCCAGCAGCCAAGTCTGGGACTCCTATAATTCACCCCTCCACTTT,TRBV4-3,TRBJ1-6,NA,NA
CASSVGDWETQYF,TGTGCCAGCAGCGTAGGAGATTGGGAGACCCAGTACTTC,TRBV9,TRBJ2-5,NA,NA
CASSLPGQGWTEAFF,TGTGCCAGCAGCTTACCGGGACAGGGGTGGACTGAAGCTTTCTTT,TRBV5-6,TRBJ1-1,NA,TRBD1
CASSIAGSDGQTQYF,TGTGCCAGTAGTATCGCCGGGAGCGACGGGCAGACCCAGTACTTC,TRBV19,TRBJ2-5,NA,NA
CASSYPGNYGYTF,TGTGCCAGCAGTTACCCGGGAAACTATGGCTACACCTTC,TRBV6-5,TRBJ1-2,once,NA
CASSFDGRGVSEQFF,TGCGCCAGCAGCTTCGATGGCAGGGGGGTAAGTGAGCAGTTCTTC,TRBV5-1,TRBJ2-1,NA,NA
CASSSSGGDYGYTF,TGTGCCAGCAGTAGTTCGGGGGGGGACTATGGCTACACCTTC,TRBV28,TRBJ1-2,NA,NA
CASSLGGPQETQYF,TGTGCCAGCAGCCTGGGAGGGCCACAAGAGACCCAGTACTTC,TRBV7-3,TRBJ2-5,NA,TRBD2
CASSLEILAGSYNEQFF,TGTGCCAGCAGCTTAGAGATACTAGCGGGGTCCTACAATGAGCAGTTCTTC,TRBV7-2,TRBJ2-1,NA,TRBD2
CASSQGQGTRAEAFF,TGTGCCAGCAGCCAGGGACAGGGGACGAGGGCTGAAGCTTTCTTT,TRBV4-2,TRBJ1-1,NA,TRBD1
CASSVVANTGELFF,TGTGCCAGCAGTGTGGTCGCGAACACCGGGGAGCTGTTTTTT,TRBV2,TRBJ2-2,once,NA
CASSASGRSTEAFF,TGTGCCAGCAGCGCGTCCGGACGGAGCACTGAAGCTTTCTTT,TRBV11-3,TRBJ1-1,NA,NA
CASTFGANTEAFF,TGTGCCAGCACCTTCGGGGCGAACACTGAAGCTTTCTTT,TRBV3-1/TRBV3-2,TRBJ1-1,NA,NA
CASSLGRRETQYF,TGTGCCAGCAGCTTGGGGCGGCGAGAGACCCAGTACTTC,TRBV11-2,TRBJ2-5,NA,NA
CATSPEGRGQGAEQYF,TGTGCCACCAGCCCCGAAGGTAGAGGACAGGGGGCCGAGCAGTACTTC,TRBV15,TRBJ2-7,NA,TRBD1
CASSPQDRTGTSGGTPYNEQFF,TGCGCCAGCAGCCCTCAAGATCGGACCGGGACTAGCGGGGGTACTCCCTACAATGAGCAGTTCTTC,TRBV4-3,TRBJ2-1,NA,TRBD2
CSVGTPEGRPNTEAFF,TGCAGCGTTGGAACCCCGGAGGGTAGACCGAACACTGAAGCTTTCTTT,TRBV29-1,TRBJ1-1,NA,NA
CASSQYEKLFF,TGTGCCAGCAGCCAATATGAAAAACTGTTTTTT,TRBV7-9,TRBJ1-4,once,NA